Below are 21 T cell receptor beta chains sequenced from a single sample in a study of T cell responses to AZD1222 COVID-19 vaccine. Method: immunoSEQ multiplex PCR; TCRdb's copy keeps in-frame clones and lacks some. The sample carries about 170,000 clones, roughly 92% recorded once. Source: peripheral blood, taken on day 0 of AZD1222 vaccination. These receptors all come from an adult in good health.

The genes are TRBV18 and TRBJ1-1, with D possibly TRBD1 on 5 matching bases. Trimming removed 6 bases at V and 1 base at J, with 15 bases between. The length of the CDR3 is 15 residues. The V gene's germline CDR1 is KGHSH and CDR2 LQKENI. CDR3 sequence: CASSQRTTSNTEAFF. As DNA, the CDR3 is TGTGCCAGCTCCCAGAGGACAACTTCGAACACTGAAGCTTTCTTT.

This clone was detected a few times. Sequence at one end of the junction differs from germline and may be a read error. The CDR3 DNA sequence: TGTGCCTGGAGCGACCAGGACAGGGGTATATTGGACTTC. This gives the protein CAWSDQDRGILDF. The rearrangement uses TRBV30 and TRBJ2-7; 9 bases agree with TRBD1. CDR1 GTSNPN and CDR2 SVGIG come from the germline V gene (reference sequence). The CDR3 extends over 13 amino acids.

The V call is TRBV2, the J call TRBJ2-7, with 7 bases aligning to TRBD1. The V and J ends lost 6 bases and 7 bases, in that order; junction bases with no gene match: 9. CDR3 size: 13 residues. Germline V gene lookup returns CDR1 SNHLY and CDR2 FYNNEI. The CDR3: CASRERTGAEQYF. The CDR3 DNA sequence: TGTGCCAGCAGAGAGAGGACAGGTGCGGAGCAGTACTTC. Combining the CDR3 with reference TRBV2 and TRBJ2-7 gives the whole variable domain EPEVTQTPSHQVTQMGQEVILRCVPISNHLYFYWYRQILGQKVEFLVSFYNNEISEKSEIFDDQFSVERPDGSNFTLKIRSTKLEDSAMYFCASRERTGAEQYFGPGTRLTVT.

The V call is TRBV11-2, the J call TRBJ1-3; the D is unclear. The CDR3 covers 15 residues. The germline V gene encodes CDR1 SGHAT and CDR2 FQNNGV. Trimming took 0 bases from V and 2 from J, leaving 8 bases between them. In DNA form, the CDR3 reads TGTGCCAGCAGCTTAGAGTTAGGGCCTGGAAACACCATATATTTT. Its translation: CASSLELGPGNTIYF.

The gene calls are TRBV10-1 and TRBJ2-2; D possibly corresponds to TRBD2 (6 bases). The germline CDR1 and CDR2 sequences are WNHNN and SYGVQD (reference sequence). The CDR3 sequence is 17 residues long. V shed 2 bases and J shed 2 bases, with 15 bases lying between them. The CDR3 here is CASSERRLALNTGELFF. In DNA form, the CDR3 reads TGCGCCAGCAGTGAGAGGCGGCTAGCGCTAAACACCGGGGAGCTGTTTTTT.

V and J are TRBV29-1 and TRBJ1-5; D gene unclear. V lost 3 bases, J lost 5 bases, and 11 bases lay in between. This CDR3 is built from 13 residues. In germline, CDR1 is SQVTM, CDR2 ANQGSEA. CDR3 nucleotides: TGCAGCGTTGAGGAAGGATCGGATCAGCCCCAGCATTTT. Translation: CSVEEGSDQPQHF.

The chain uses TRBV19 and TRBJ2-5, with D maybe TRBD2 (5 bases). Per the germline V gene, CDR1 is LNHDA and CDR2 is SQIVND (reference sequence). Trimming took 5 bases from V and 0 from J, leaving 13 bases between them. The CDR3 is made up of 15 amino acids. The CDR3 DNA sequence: TGTGCCAGTAGTTTCCGCGGGCTGTACCAAGAGACCCAGTACTTC. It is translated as CASSFRGLYQETQYF.

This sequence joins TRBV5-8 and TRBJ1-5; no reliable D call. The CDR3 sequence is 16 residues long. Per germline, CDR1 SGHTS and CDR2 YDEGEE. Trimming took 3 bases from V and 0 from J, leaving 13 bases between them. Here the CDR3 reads CASSSGLGYSNQPQHF. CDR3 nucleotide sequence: TGTGCCAGCAGCTCCGGTTTGGGCTATAGCAATCAGCCCCAGCATTTT.

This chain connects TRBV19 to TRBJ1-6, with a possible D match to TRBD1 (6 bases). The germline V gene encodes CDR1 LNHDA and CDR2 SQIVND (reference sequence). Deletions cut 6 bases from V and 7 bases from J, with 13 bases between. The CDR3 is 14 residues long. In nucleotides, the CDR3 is TGTGCCAGTAGGACGCAGGGGAGGAATTCACCCCTCCACTTT. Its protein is CASRTQGRNSPLHF. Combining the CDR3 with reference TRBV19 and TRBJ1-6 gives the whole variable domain DGGITQSPKYLFRKEGQNVTLSCEQNLNHDAMYWYRQDPGQGLRLIYYSQIVNDFQKGDIAEGYSVSREKKESFPLTVTSAQKNPTAFYLCASRTQGRNSPLHFGNGTRLTVT.

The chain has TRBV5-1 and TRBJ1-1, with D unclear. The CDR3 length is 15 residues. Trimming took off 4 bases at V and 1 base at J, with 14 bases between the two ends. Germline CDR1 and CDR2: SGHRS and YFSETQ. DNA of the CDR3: TGCGCCAGCAGCCCCTCCCATGCGGCGAACACTGAAGCTTTCTTT. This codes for CASSPSHAANTEAFF.

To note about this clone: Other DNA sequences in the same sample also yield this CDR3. In DNA, the CDR3 is TGTGCCAGTAGTATTAGGAATCAGCCCCAGCATTTT. Translated: CASSIRNQPQHF. The chain couples TRBV19 to TRBJ1-5, with D uncertain. CDR3 length equals 12 residues. Germline CDR1 LNHDA, CDR2 SQIVND (reference sequence). Deletions cut 3 bases from V and 4 bases from J, with 4 bases between. The whole variable domain, remainder taken from reference TRBV19 and TRBJ1-5, is DGGITQSPKYLFRKEGQNVTLSCEQNLNHDAMYWYRQDPGQGLRLIYYSQIVNDFQKGDIAEGYSVSREKKESFPLTVTSAQKNPTAFYLCASSIRNQPQHFGDGTRLSIL.

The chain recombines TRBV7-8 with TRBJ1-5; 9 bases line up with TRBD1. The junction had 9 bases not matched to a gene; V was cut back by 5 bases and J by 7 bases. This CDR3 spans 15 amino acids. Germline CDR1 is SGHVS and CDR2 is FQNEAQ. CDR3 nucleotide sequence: TGTGCCAGCAGCCAAGGACAGGGGTTAGGGCAGCCCCAGCATTTT. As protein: CASSQGQGLGQPQHF.

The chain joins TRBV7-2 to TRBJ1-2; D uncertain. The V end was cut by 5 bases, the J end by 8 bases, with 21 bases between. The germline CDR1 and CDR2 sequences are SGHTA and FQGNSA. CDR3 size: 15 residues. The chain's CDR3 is CASSPSLQARLGYTF. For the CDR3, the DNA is TGTGCCAGCAGCCCCAGTTTGCAGGCGAGGCTGGGCTACACCTTC. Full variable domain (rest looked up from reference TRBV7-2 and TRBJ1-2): GAGVSQSPSNKVTEKGKDVELRCDPISGHTALYWYRQSLGQGLEFLIYFQGNSAPDKSGLPSDRFSAERTGGSVSTLTIQRTQQEDSAVYLCASSPSLQARLGYTFGSGTRLTVV.

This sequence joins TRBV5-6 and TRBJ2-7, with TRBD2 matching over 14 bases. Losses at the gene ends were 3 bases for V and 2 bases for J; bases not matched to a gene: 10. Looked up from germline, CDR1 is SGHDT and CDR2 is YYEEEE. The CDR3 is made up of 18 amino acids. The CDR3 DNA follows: TGTGCCAGCAGCTCTTGGACTAGCGGGGGGTTAACAGCCTACGAGCAGTACTTC. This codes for CASSSWTSGGLTAYEQYF.

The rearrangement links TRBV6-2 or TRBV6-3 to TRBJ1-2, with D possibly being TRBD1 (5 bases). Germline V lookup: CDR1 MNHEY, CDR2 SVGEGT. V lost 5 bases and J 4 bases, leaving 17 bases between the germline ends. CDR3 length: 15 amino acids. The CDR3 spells CASSPSAGTSYGYTF. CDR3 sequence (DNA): TGTGCCAGCAGTCCCTCAGCAGGGACGTCCTATGGCTACACCTTC.

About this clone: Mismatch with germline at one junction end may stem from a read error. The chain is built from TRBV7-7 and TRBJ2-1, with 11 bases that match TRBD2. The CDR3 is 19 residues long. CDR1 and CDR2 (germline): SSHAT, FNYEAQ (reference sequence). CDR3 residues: CASSPTLLGSGRAYNEQFF. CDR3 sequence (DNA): TGTGCTAGCAGCCCAACCCTGCTTGGTAGCGGGAGGGCGTACAATGAGCAGTTCTTC.

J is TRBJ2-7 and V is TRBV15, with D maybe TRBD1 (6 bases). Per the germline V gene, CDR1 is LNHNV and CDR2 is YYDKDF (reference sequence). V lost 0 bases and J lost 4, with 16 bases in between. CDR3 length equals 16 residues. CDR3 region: CATSRERGTTQYEQYF. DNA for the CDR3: TGTGCCACCAGCAGAGAAAGGGGGACAACCCAGTACGAGCAGTACTTC.

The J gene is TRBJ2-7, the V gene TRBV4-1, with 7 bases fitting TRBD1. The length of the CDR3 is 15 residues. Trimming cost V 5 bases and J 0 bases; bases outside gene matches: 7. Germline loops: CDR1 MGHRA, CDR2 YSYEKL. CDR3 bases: TGCGCCAGCAGCTCCCGGACAGGCAGCTCCTACGAGCAGTACTTC. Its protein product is CASSSRTGSSYEQYF.

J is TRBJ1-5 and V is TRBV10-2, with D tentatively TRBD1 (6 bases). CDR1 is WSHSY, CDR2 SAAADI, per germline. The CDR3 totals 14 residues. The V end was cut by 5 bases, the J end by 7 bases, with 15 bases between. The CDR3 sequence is CASSSDSSGQPQHF. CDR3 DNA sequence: TGCGCCAGCAGTTCGGACAGTTCTGGGCAGCCCCAGCATTTT.

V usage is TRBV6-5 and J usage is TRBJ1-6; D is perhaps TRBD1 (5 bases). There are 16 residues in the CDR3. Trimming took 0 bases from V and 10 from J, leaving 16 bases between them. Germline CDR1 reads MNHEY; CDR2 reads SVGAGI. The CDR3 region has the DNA TGTGCCAGCAGTTACTCCGTGACAGCCCCAGGGTCACCCCTCCACTTT. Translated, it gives CASSYSVTAPGSPLHF.

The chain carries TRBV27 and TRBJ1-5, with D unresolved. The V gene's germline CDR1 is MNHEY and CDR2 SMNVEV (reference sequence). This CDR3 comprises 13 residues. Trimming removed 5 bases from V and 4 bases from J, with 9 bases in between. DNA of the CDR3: TGTGCCAGCAGTCCTACCGCGAATCAGCCCCAGCATTTT. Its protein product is CASSPTANQPQHF.